The rows below give T cell receptor beta chains drawn from one sample of a study of blood T cell repertoires in COVID-19. Assay used: immunoSEQ multiplex PCR; TCRdb lists only in-frame clones, some missing. The sample yields 300,000 to 400,000 clones, around 90% seen once. Material: peripheral blood. The receptors stem from a woman aged 18-29 years who had recovered from COVID-19. CDR3s include the opening cysteine and the closing phenylalanine or tryptophan. The D gene is left open where the match is weak. The size of a clone is reported for some rows only, either as once, few or many, or as a class for expanded clones.

j_call | cdr3_length | clone_size | v_call | d_call | cdr3_nt | cdr3_aa
TRBJ2-3 | 14 | NA | TRBV7-6 | NA | TGTGCCAGCAGCTTCGCTAGCGGCACAGATACGCAGTATTTT | CASSFASGTDTQYF
TRBJ1-2 | 13 | NA | TRBV7-2 | NA | TGTGCCAGCAGCATGGACAGTAACTATGGCTACACCTTC | CASSMDSNYGYTF
TRBJ1-2 | 16 | NA | TRBV7-9 | TRBD1 | TGTGCCAGCAGCCTCTGGCGGAAGACAGGGGGCAGAGGCTACACCTTC | CASSLWRKTGGRGYTF
TRBJ2-2 | 17 | NA | TRBV11-2 | NA | TGTGCCAGCATCCAAGGGACGCGGGGAGCGAACACCGGGGAGCTGTTTTTT | CASIQGTRGANTGELFF
TRBJ2-3 | 13 | NA | TRBV18 | NA | TGTGCCAGCTCACCATCTAGCACAGATACGCAGTATTTT | CASSPSSTDTQYF
TRBJ2-1 | 16 | NA | TRBV5-8 | NA | TGTGCCAGCAGCTTGATGCGGGGACGACTTAACCATGAGCAGTTCTTC | CASSLMRGRLNHEQFF
TRBJ1-3 | 19 | once | TRBV7-9 | TRBD1 | TGTGCCAGCAGCTTTTTCTCCGGGACAGGGAGCCCCTCTGGAAACACCATATATTTT | CASSFFSGTGSPSGNTIYF
TRBJ1-5 | 14 | NA | TRBV30 | TRBD1 | TGTGCCTGGAGTGCGACAGGGGGCGGACAGCCCCAGCATTTT | CAWSATGGGQPQHF
TRBJ1-2 | 14 | NA | TRBV11-3 | TRBD1 | TGTGCCAGCAGCCCGAACAGGGGTAGCTATGGCTACACCTTC | CASSPNRGSYGYTF
TRBJ1-4 | 15 | NA | TRBV7-8 | NA | TGTGCCAGCAGCTTAGCAGGGGATGGGGGGGAAAAACTGTTTTTT | CASSLAGDGGEKLFF
TRBJ2-6 | 16 | NA | TRBV5-1 | TRBD1 | TGCGCCAGCAGCCCGACAGGGGGCTATGGGGCCAACGTCCTGACTTTC | CASSPTGGYGANVLTF
TRBJ2-1 | 16 | NA | TRBV19 | TRBD2 | TGTGCCAGTAGTCCTCCCTCTAGCGGAGCCTACAATGAGCAGTTCTTC | CASSPPSSGAYNEQFF
TRBJ2-1 | 18 | NA | TRBV9 | TRBD2 | TGTGCCAGCAGCTCCGGGACTAGCGGGGGGGGCTCCTACAATGAGCAGTTCTTC | CASSSGTSGGGSYNEQFF
TRBJ1-2 | 11 | NA | TRBV20-1 | NA | TGCAGTGCGGCGGAGGTGCCTGGCTACACCTTC | CSAAEVPGYTF
TRBJ2-1 | 14 | once | TRBV28 | NA | TGTGCCAGCAGGGGGGCGGAGTCCTACAATGAGCAGTTCTTC | CASRGAESYNEQFF
TRBJ1-2 | 15 | NA | TRBV4-3 | NA | TGCGCCAGCAGCCAAGATCCGGGGGGAAGCTATGGCTACACCTTC | CASSQDPGGSYGYTF
TRBJ1-2 | 14 | NA | TRBV19 | TRBD1 | TGTGCCAGTAGCGGGGGACAGGAGAGCTATGGCTACACCTTC | CASSGGQESYGYTF
TRBJ2-3 | 14 | NA | TRBV15 | TRBD1 | TGTGCCACCAGCAGGCGGGACAGGGCAGATACGCAGTATTTT | CATSRRDRADTQYF
TRBJ2-1 | 15 | NA | TRBV4-2 | TRBD2 | TGTGCCAGCAGCCAAGATGCCGGGACTAGTAATGAGCAGTTCTTC | CASSQDAGTSNEQFF
TRBJ1-5 | 13 | NA | TRBV28 | TRBD1 | TGTGCCGCCCGGGGACAGCCATATCAGCCCCAGCATTTT | CAARGQPYQPQHF
TRBJ1-1 | 15 | NA | TRBV11-2 | NA | TGTGCCAGCGTCCGCCCCACAGGGAAAAACACTGAAGCTTTCTTT | CASVRPTGKNTEAFF
TRBJ1-6 | 16 | NA | TRBV7-2 | NA | TGTGCCAGCAGCTTAGGATTCCCGTCGGTTGGTTCACCCCTCCACTTT | CASSLGFPSVGSPLHF
TRBJ2-3 | 14 | NA | TRBV9 | NA | TGTGCCAGCAGCCCCTGGGGGGGCACAGATACGCAGTATTTT | CASSPWGGTDTQYF
TRBJ2-1 | 16 | NA | TRBV5-4 | TRBD2 | TGTGCCAGCAGCTTGGGAGGTGCGGGAGGGTACAATGAGCAGTTCTTC | CASSLGGAGGYNEQFF